This T cell receptor beta chain was identified in a study of cytomegalovirus exposure and HLA in healthy donors. The study's findings and limits: Most of the CMV-associated TCR beta chains (in a later analysis) appeared to be HLA-restricted. While the bulk of TCR sequences proved rare, some public TCRs turned up in many donors.

As concerns this clone: The antigen remains unidentified.

In the PCR, 60 Vbeta and 13 Jbeta primers were used. The repertoire was sequenced with immunoSEQ multiplex PCR; TCRdb's copy has only in-frame clones and lacks some. The data hold some 140,000 clones, with 65% to 85% observed a single time. This CDR3 spans 14 amino acids. After removal of 1 base from V and 4 bases from J, the junction contained 5 bases not matched to a gene. CDR1 is SQVTM and CDR2 is ANQGSEA in the germline V gene. The sequenced material came from PBMCs. The TCR comes from a woman in her thirties or forties in good health and CMV-seropositive. This chain uses TRBV29-1 with TRBJ1-2, with 8 bases aligning to TRBD1. Written as DNA, the CDR3 is TGCAGCGTTGAAGGCGGACAGGGTGGCTATGGCTACACCTTC. Encoded protein: CSVEGGQGGYGYTF.